This TCR beta chain originates from a study of naive and memory T cell subsets. Whole-study findings and limits: Naive repertoires, especially CD8, held a few larger clonotypes, possibly memory cells re-expressing CD45RA.

This clonotype was detected a few times. No antigen is known for it. CD4+ T cell IFNgamma after overnight CMV lysate exposure gave donor CMV status. The beta constant-region primer was an equimolar mix of two oligonucleotides covering TRBC1 and TRBC2. The ligated cDNA underwent four PCR rounds using SP2 and nested alpha and beta constant-region primers. MiXCR, run by TCRdb on the UMI-ligation and nested PCR reads, gives a single entry per CDR3 protein. The table records around 83,000 distinct CDR3 sequences, approximately 10% of them present only once. This CDR3 has 14 residues. V was cut by 2 bases and J by 0 bases, with 7 bases left in between. Germline-derived CDR1 and CDR2 are MNHEY and SVGEGT.

Sequenced sample: naive CD4+ T cells from blood. This sequence originates from a human donor in good health. The chain links TRBV6-2 or TRBV6-3 to TRBJ1-1; weak D call: TRBD1 (5 bases). The CDR3 loop is CASSYGQLNTEAFF. The CDR3, as DNA: TGTGCCAGCAGTTACGGACAATTGAACACTGAAGCTTTCTTT.